Listed below are T cell receptor beta chains from one sample, sequenced in a study of control samples from healthy donors and cancer patients. The protocol was immunoSEQ multiplex PCR, while the TCRdb copy is restricted to in-frame clones and leaves out a portion. This table has 55,000 to 75,000 clones, 80% to 90% appearing once. Material for sequencing was PBMCs. The receptors were sampled from a woman aged 45-59 years with head and neck cancer. The CDR3 runs from the conserved cysteine through the conserved F or W. Each record gives: clone size, D gene, V gene, J gene, CDR3 DNA, CDR3 protein. D genes are given only for firm matches. Clone size is not always given. Where it is, it says once, few, many or a class for expanded clones.

NA,TRBD2,TRBV20-1,TRBJ2-1,TGCAGTGCTAGTGGTCCGGGACTAGCGGGGGGGCTCAATGAGCAGTTCTTC,CSASGPGLAGGLNEQFF
NA,TRBD1,TRBV9,TRBJ1-3,TGTGCCAGCAGCGGAACAGGGGGCGGGATGGGAAACACCATATATTTT,CASSGTGGGMGNTIYF
NA,TRBD1,TRBV7-9,TRBJ2-7,TGTGCCAGCAGCCCCTTTCGGACAGGGCGCGAGCAGTACTTC,CASSPFRTGREQYF
NA,NA,TRBV7-2,TRBJ2-3,TGTGCCAGCAGCTTAGCTTGGGCAGATACGCAGTATTTT,CASSLAWADTQYF
once,NA,TRBV28,TRBJ2-2,TGTGCCAGCAGTTTAATCGGTCGGCTGGGACAACAAAACACCGGGGAGCTGTTTTTT,CASSLIGRLGQQNTGELFF
NA,NA,TRBV30,TRBJ2-7,TGTGCCTGGCAGACAGGAGGGGCCTACGAGCAGTACTTC,CAWQTGGAYEQYF
NA,NA,TRBV28,TRBJ1-3,TGTGCCAGCAGTAAAGGGGGCTCTGGAAACACCATATATTTT,CASSKGGSGNTIYF
NA,TRBD1,TRBV5-1,TRBJ1-3,TGCGCCAGCAGCAACGGGACAGGGGGTTCGAACTCTGGAAACACCATATATTTT,CASSNGTGGSNSGNTIYF
NA,NA,TRBV9,TRBJ1-1,TGTGCCAGCAGCGGAGGAGGGAGGACTGAAGCTTTCTTT,CASSGGGRTEAFF
NA,TRBD2,TRBV30,TRBJ2-3,TGTGCCTGGAGGAGCGAGCGGGGGGGCCCTCCGCAGTATTTT,CAWRSERGGPPQYF
few,TRBD1,TRBV19,TRBJ1-5,TGTGCCAGTAGTGTCGGACAGGGCCGCAATCAGCCCCAGCATTTT,CASSVGQGRNQPQHF